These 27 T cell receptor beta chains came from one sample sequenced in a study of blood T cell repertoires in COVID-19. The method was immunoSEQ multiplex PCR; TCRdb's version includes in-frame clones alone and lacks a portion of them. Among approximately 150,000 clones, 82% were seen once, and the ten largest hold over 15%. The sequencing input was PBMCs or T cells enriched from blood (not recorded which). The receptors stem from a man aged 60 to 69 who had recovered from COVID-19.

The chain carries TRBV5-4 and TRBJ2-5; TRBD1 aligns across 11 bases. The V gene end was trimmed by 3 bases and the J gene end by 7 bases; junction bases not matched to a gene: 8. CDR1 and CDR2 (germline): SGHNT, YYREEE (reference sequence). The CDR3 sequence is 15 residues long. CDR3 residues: CASSSRDRGIGTQYF. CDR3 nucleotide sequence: TGTGCCAGCAGCTCCCGGGACAGGGGGATAGGGACCCAGTACTTC.

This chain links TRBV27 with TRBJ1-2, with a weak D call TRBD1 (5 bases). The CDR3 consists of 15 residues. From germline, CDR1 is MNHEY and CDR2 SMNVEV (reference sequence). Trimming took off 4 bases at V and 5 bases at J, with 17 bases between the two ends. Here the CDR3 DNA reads TGTGCCAGCAGTTCGCGCCCGGTGGGGGGTTATGGCTACACCTTC. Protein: CASSSRPVGGYGYTF.

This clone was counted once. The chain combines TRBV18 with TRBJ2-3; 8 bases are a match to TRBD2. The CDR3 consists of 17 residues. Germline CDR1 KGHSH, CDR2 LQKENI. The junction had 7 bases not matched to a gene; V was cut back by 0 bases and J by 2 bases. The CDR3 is CASSPPTGGPHTDTQYF. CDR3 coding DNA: TGTGCCAGCTCACCACCGACGGGAGGGCCCCACACAGATACGCAGTATTTT.

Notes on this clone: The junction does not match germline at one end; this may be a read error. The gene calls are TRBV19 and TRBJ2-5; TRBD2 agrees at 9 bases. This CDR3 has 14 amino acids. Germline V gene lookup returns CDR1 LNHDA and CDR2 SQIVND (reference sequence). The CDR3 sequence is CASTVSGSIGVGHF. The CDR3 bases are TGTGCCAGCACCGTTAGCGGGAGTATCGGGGTGGGGCACTTC.

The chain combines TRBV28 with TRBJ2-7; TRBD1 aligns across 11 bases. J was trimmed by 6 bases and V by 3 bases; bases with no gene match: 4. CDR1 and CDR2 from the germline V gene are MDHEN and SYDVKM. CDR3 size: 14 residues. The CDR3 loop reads CASSLSGTGGEQYF. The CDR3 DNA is TGTGCCAGCAGTTTGTCCGGGACAGGGGGCGAGCAGTACTTC.

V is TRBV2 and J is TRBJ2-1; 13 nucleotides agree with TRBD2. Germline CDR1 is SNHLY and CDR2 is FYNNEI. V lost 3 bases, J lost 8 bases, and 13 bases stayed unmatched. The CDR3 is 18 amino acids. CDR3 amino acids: CASSDKDPGTSGKDEQFF. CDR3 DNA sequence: TGTGCCAGCAGTGACAAAGATCCCGGGACTAGCGGGAAGGATGAGCAGTTCTTC.

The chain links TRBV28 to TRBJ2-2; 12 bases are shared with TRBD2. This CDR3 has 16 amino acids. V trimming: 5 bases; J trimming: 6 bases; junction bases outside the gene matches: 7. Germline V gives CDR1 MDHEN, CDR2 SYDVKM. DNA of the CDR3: TGTGCCAGCAGTACTCCGGGACTAGCGGGCGCCGGGGAGCTGTTTTTT. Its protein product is CASSTPGLAGAGELFF.

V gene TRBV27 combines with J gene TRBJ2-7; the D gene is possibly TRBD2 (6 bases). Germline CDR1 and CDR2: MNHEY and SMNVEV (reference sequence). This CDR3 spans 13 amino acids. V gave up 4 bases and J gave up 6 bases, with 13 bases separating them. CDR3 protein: CASSSPGGVEQYF. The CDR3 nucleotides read TGTGCCAGCAGTTCCCCAGGAGGGGTCGAGCAGTACTTC.

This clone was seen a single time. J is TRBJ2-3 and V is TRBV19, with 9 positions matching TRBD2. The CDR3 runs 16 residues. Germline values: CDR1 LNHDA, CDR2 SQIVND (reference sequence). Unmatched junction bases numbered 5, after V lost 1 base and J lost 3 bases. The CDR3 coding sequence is TGTGCCAGTAGTATAGGGCGGGGGGGCGGAACAGATACGCAGTATTTT. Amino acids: CASSIGRGGGTDTQYF.

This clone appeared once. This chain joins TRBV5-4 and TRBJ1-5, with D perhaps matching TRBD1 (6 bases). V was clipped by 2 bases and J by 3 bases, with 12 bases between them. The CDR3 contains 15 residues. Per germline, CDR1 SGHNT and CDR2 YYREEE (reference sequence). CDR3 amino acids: CASSLQGVTNQPQHF. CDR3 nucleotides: TGTGCCAGCAGCTTACAGGGTGTAACCAATCAGCCCCAGCATTTT.

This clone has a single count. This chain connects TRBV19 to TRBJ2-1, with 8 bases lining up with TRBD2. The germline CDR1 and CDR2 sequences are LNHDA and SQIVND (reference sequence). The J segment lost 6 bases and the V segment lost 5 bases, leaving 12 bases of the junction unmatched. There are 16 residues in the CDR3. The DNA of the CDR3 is TGTGCCAGTAGTCGAGGCCCGGGACTAGTGTCCAATGAGCAGTTCTTC. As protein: CASSRGPGLVSNEQFF.

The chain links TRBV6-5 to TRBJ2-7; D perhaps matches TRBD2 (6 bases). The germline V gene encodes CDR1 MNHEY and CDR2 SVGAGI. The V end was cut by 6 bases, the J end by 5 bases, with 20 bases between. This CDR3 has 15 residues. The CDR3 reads CASSPRDLAPHEQYF. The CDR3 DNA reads TGTGCCAGCAGCCCCCGGGATCTAGCGCCTCACGAGCAGTACTTC.

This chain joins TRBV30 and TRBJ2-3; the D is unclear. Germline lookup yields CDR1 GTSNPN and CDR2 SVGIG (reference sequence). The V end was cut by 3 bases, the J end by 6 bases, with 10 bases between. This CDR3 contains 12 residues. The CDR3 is CAWSPARDTQYF. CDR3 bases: TGTGCCTGGAGCCCCGCGCGGGATACGCAGTATTTT.

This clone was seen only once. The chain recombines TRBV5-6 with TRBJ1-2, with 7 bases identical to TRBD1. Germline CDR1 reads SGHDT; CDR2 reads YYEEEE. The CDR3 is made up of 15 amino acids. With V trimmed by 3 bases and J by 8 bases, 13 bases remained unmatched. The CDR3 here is CASSSTGTAFRGYTF. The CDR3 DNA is TGTGCCAGCAGCTCGACGGGGACAGCCTTTAGAGGCTACACCTTC.

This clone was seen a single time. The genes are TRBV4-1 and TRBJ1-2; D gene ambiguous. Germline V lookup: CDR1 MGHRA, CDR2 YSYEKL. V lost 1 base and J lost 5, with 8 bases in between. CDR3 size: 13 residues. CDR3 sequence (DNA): TGCGCCAGCAGCCAAGGCCGGGTTTATGGCTACACCTTC. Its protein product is CASSQGRVYGYTF.

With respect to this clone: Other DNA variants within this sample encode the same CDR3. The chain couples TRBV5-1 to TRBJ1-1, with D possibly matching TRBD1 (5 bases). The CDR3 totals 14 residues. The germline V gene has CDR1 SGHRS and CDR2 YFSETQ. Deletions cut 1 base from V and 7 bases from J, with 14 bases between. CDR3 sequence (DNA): TGCGCCAGCAGCTTGAGCCAGGGATCGGGTGAAGCTTTCTTT. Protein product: CASSLSQGSGEAFF.

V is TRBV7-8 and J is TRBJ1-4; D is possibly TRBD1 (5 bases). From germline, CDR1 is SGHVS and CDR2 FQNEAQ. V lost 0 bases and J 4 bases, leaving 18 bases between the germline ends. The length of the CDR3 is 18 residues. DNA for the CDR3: TGTGCCAGCAGCTTAGCGCTCCAGGGCCCAATACTTAATGAAAAACTGTTTTTT. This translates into CASSLALQGPILNEKLFF.

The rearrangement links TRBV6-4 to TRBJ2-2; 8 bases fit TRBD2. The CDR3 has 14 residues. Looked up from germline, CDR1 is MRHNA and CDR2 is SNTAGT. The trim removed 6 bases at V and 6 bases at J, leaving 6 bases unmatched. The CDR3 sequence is CASRRGTSAGELFF. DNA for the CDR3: TGTGCCAGCAGACGCGGGACTAGTGCCGGGGAGCTGTTTTTT.

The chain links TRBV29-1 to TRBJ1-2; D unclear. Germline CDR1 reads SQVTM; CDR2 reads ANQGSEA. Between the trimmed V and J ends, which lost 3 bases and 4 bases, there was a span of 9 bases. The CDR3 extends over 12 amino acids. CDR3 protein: CSVEARLYGYTF. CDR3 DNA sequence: TGCAGCGTTGAGGCCAGGCTCTATGGCTACACCTTC.

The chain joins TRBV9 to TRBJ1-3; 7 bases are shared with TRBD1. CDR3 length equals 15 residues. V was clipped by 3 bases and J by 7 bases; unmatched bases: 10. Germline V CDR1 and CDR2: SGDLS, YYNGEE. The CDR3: CASSETGTRMNTIYF. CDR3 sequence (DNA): TGTGCCAGCAGCGAGACAGGGACTAGAATGAACACCATATATTTT.

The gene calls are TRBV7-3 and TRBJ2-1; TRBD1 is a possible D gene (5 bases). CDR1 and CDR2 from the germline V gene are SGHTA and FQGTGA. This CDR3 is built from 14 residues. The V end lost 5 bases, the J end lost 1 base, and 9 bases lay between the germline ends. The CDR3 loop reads CASSTSGSYNEQFF. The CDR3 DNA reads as TGTGCCAGCAGCACATCAGGGTCCTACAATGAGCAGTTCTTC.

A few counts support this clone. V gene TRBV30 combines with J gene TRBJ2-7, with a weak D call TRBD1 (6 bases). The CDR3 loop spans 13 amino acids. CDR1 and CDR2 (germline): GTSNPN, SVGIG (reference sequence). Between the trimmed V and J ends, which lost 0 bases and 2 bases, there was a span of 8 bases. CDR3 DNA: TGTGCCTGGAGTGTAGGGGGAACCTACGAGCAGTACTTC. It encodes CAWSVGGTYEQYF. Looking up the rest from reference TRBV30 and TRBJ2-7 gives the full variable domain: SQTIHQWPATLVQPVGSPLSLECTVEGTSNPNLYWYRQAAGRGLQLLFYSVGIGQISSEVPQNLSASRPQDRQFILSSKKLLLSDSGFYLCAWSVGGTYEQYFGPGTRLTVT.

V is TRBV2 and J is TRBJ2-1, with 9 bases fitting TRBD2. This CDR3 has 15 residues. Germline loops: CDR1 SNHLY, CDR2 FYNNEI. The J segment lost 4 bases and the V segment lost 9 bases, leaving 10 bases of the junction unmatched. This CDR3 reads CASSFSGRAYNEQFF. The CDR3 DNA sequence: TGTGCCAGTTCTTTTAGCGGGAGAGCATACAATGAGCAGTTCTTC.

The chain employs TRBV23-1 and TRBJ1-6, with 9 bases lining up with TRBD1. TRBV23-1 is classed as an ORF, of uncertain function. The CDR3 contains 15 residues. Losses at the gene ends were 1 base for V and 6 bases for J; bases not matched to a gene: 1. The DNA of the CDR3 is TGCGCCAGCAGTCAATGGGACAGGGTTAATTCACCCCTCCACTTT. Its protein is CASSQWDRVNSPLHF.

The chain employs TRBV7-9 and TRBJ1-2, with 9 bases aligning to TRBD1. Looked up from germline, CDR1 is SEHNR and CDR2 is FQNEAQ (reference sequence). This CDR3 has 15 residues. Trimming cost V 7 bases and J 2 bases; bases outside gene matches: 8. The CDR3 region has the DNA TGTGCCAGCACCCGCCAAGGACAGGGGAACTATGGCTACACCTTC. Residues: CASTRQGQGNYGYTF.

The CDR3 here is CASTVKGRVWYNEQFF. DNA for the CDR3: TGTGCCAGCACCGTCAAAGGCAGGGTGTGGTACAATGAGCAGTTCTTC. V usage is TRBV25-1 and J usage is TRBJ2-1; tentative D call: TRBD1 (5 bases). CDR3 length equals 16 residues. Germline lookup yields CDR1 MGHDK and CDR2 SYGVNS. The V gene lost 7 bases and the J gene lost 4 bases, with 20 bases spanning the gap.

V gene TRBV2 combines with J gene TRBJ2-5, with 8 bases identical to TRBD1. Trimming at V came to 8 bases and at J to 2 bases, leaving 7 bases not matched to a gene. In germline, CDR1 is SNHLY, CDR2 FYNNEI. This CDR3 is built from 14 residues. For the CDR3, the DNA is TGTGCCAGCCGAGACAGGGGACAACAAGAGACCCAGTACTTC. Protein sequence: CASRDRGQQETQYF.